This TCR beta chain came from a study of blood T cell repertoires in COVID-19. Overall study: Samples came from the United States, Italy and Spain, spanning acute and convalescent COVID-19. PBMCs, B-cell-depleted T cells, or T cells provided the cDNA or gDNA that made up the material.

The CDR3 totals 15 residues. The V gene lost 0 bases and the J gene lost 5 bases, with 11 bases spanning the gap. The germline CDR1 and CDR2 sequences are SGHNT and YYREEE (reference sequence). In the original analysis: Researchers report that nucleated cell counts were estimated from reference gene primer amplification. Repertoires were generated with immunoSEQ multiplex PCR, while TCRdb's copy carries only in-frame clones and drops some. From that table come the V and J calls and clone size; the DNA was used to work out D and trimming. In the table there are roughly 150,000 clones, 80% to 90% of which are singletons.

Sequenced material: peripheral blood. This receptor was identified in a woman in her seventies with acute or convalescent COVID-19. The chain uses TRBV5-4 and TRBJ2-2; D is ambiguous. The CDR3 nucleotides are TGTGCCAGCAGCTTGGGAACAGAACCAACCGGGGAGCTGTTTTTT. Translated, it gives CASSLGTEPTGELFF.